Reported below is one T cell receptor (beta chain). There are 13 residues in the CDR3. CDR1 and CDR2 (germline): GTSNPN, SVGIG (reference sequence). The V gene lost 0 bases and the J gene lost 6 bases, with 8 bases spanning the gap. Seattle-derived patients entered the study during active infection and were followed longitudinally. This entry is derived from a study of blood T cell repertoires in COVID-19. Study-wide context: The United States, Italy and Spain provided the acute and convalescent COVID-19 samples. Sources were T cells, B-cell-depleted T cells, or PBMCs; the material itself was cDNA or gDNA.

Per the authors' pipeline: The authors estimated nucleated cell counts from reference gene primer amplification. Produced via immunoSEQ multiplex PCR; TCRdb's table is partial and in-frame only. The V and J calls and clone size are taken from that table; D and trimming were inferred from the DNA. Of about 95,000 clones listed, roughly 90% are singletons. This clonotype was obtained from a man aged 60 to 75 with COVID-19, enrolled during active disease. The chain links TRBV30 to TRBJ2-2; possibly TRBD2 for D (5 bases). The sequencing input was peripheral blood. CDR3 in DNA: TGTGCCTGGAGTGTACGGGGAGCCGGGGAGCTGTTTTTT. Its protein product is CAWSVRGAGELFF.